Many counts were recorded for the clone carrying this TCR beta chain. No antigen is known for it. Compared with germline, one end of the junction differs, possibly owing to a read error. The data were taken from a study of T cells in Graves' hyperthyroidism and ophthalmopathy. General study findings and limits: Ophthalmopathy was model-predicted a median around seven months pre-onset. Most thyroid-expanded clonotypes above 0.001 were also found in blood.

Researchers took RNA transcripts and amplified the TCR beta CDR3 regions from them. When the TCR CDR3 underwent first-round RT-PCR, the HTBI primer set was used. TCRdb re-derived calls from the multiplex PCR reads in MiXCR, one entry per CDR3 protein. Found here are around 35,000 distinct CDR3 sequences, about 52% of them singletons; the top ten hold roughly 25%. This CDR3 region has 14 residues. The germline CDR1 and CDR2 sequences are MNHEY and SVGAGI. The sequence derives from a woman aged 40 to 50 with Graves' ophthalmopathy. The source material was blood. The chain recombines TRBV6-5 with TRBJ1-2, with TRBD1 matching over 9 bases. The CDR3 loop reads CASSPDRGNSGYTF. CDR3 coding DNA: TGTGCCAGCAGCCCGGACAGGGGCAACTCTGGCTACACCTTC.